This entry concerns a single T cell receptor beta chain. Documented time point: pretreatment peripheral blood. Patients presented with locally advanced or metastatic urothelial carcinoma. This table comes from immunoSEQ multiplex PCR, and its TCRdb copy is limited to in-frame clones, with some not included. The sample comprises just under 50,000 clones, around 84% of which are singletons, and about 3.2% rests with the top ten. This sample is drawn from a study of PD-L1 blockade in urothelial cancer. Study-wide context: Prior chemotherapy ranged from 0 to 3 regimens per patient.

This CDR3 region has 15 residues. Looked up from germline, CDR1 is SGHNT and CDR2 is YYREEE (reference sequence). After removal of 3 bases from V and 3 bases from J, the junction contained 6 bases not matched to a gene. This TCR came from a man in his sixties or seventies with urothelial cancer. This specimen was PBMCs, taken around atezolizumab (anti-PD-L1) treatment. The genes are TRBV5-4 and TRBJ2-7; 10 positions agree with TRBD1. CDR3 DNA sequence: TGTGCCAGCAGCTCCGGGACAGGGGAGGTCTACGAGCAGTACTTC. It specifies CASSSGTGEVYEQYF.